The 9 T cell receptor beta chains below were found in one sample sequenced in a study of blood T cell repertoires in COVID-19. The data were produced by immunoSEQ multiplex PCR, yet TCRdb's version contains in-frame clones alone and is incomplete. The table records a few hundred thousand clones, about 83% of them present only once. Sequencing was performed on PBMCs or T cells enriched from blood (not recorded which). The source is a woman aged 40-49 years who had recovered from COVID-19.

This chain connects TRBV5-1 to TRBJ1-1, with D perhaps TRBD1 (6 bases). The CDR3 runs 14 residues. Germline V CDR1 and CDR2: SGHRS, YFSETQ. The V end lost 6 bases, the J end lost 4 bases, and 16 bases lay between the germline ends. This CDR3 reads CASTRTTGGTEAFF. The CDR3 bases are TGCGCCAGCACCCGAACGACAGGCGGCACTGAAGCTTTCTTT. The variable domain in full, completed from reference TRBV5-1 and TRBJ1-1, reads KAGVTQTPRYLIKTRGQQVTLSCSPISGHRSVSWYQQTPGQGLQFLFEYFSETQRNKGNFPGRFSGRQFSNSRSEMNVSTLELGDSALYLCASTRTTGGTEAFFGQGTRLTVV.

Only one count was recorded for this clone. The chain has TRBV20-1 and TRBJ1-6; D is unclear. The V end lost 3 bases, the J end lost 0 bases, and 6 bases lay between the germline ends. The CDR3 has 14 amino acids. Germline V lookup: CDR1 DFQATT, CDR2 SNEGSKA (reference sequence). CDR3 sequence: CSASYSSYNSPLHF. CDR3 nucleotide sequence: TGCAGTGCTAGTTACAGCTCCTATAATTCACCCCTCCACTTT.

This chain links TRBV21-1 with TRBJ2-3; the D call in the table, TRBD2, was not verified against the DNA. TRBV21-1 is classified as a pseudogene. This CDR3 is 15 amino acids long. The CDR3 reads CASRSGRASTDTQYF. The CDR3, as DNA: TGTGCCAGCAGAAGCGGGAGGGCCAGCACAGATACGCAGTATTTT.

V gene TRBV7-2 combines with J gene TRBJ2-1; 7 bases are shared with TRBD1. From germline, CDR1 is SGHTA and CDR2 FQGNSA. This CDR3 is built from 16 residues. V lost 4 bases, J lost 0 bases, and 6 bases stayed unmatched. CDR3 nucleotide sequence: TGTGCCAGCAGCTCTCAGACAGGGATCTCCTACAATGAGCAGTTCTTC. Encoded protein: CASSSQTGISYNEQFF.

The genes are TRBV10-3 and TRBJ2-3; the match to TRBD2 covers 8 bases. V trimming: 6 bases; J trimming: 4 bases; junction bases outside the gene matches: 6. The CDR3 totals 14 residues. Germline V gene data show CDR1 as ENHRY and CDR2 as SYGVKD. The CDR3 protein is CAIRPGLESDTQYF. As DNA, the CDR3 is TGTGCCATCAGGCCGGGACTAGAGTCAGATACGCAGTATTTT.

The chain links TRBV19 to TRBJ2-1, with D tentatively TRBD2 (6 bases). Germline-derived CDR1 and CDR2 are LNHDA and SQIVND (reference sequence). Trimming cost V 6 bases and J 6 bases, with 12 bases left between them. The CDR3 sequence is 13 residues long. DNA of the CDR3: TGTGCCAGTAGAGGACTAAGGCGCAATGAGCAGTTCTTC. Translating it yields CASRGLRRNEQFF.

The table lists this clone with a few counts. The rearrangement joins TRBV19 to TRBJ2-1, with TRBD2 matching over 8 bases. Germline CDR1 reads LNHDA; CDR2 reads SQIVND (reference sequence). The length of the CDR3 is 14 residues. Trimming removed 7 bases from V and 5 bases from J; junction bases left unmatched: 7. The CDR3 DNA is TGTGCCAGTAAGGGGGTAGCGGGAAACAATGAGCAGTTCTTC. The encoded protein is CASKGVAGNNEQFF.

This clone was counted only a few times. The J gene is TRBJ1-1, the V gene TRBV7-2; 7 bases map to TRBD1. Losses at the gene ends were 4 bases for V and 11 bases for J; bases not matched to a gene: 10. Germline-derived CDR1 and CDR2 are SGHTA and FQGNSA. CDR3 length equals 13 residues. The CDR3 DNA is TGTGCCAGCAGCTCTGACAGGGCTTTCGTGGCTTTCTTT. Residues: CASSSDRAFVAFF. Complete variable domain (other parts from reference TRBV7-2 and TRBJ1-1): GAGVSQSPSNKVTEKGKDVELRCDPISGHTALYWYRQSLGQGLEFLIYFQGNSAPDKSGLPSDRFSAERTGGSVSTLTIQRTQQEDSAVYLCASSSDRAFVAFFGQGTRLTVV.

As DNA, the CDR3 is TGTGCCAGCAGCCCGTACAGGGGCCGCACAGATACGCAGTATTTT. It specifies CASSPYRGRTDTQYF. This chain joins TRBV13 and TRBJ2-3, with 7 bases lining up with TRBD1. The V and J ends lost 5 bases and 1 base, in that order; junction bases with no gene match: 6. The CDR3 consists of 15 residues. CDR1 PRHDT and CDR2 FYEKMQ come from the germline V gene (reference sequence).